A selection of T cell receptor beta chains follows, all from one sample in a study of blood T cell repertoires in COVID-19. Libraries were prepared by immunoSEQ multiplex PCR; TCRdb keeps only in-frame clonotypes and omits some of them. The table records roughly 200,000 clones, about 88% of them present only once. Sequencing was carried out using peripheral blood. The receptors derive from a man aged 70 or older with acute or convalescent COVID-19. CDR3s leave out the opening cysteine and the closing phenylalanine or tryptophan.

j_call cdr3_length v_call cdr3_aa
TRBJ2-2 12 TRBV9 ASSPRQGAGELF
TRBJ2-2 14 TRBV7-2 ASSLGTGGGSGELF
TRBJ1-2 14 TRBV4-1 ASSQVSGQGYYGYT
TRBJ2-1 13 TRBV18 ASSRQDSSYNEQF
TRBJ2-1 14 TRBV24-1 ATSDLPGQGVNEQF
TRBJ2-7 13 TRBV7-9 ASSLEAGGGYEQY
TRBJ1-5 11 TRBV18 ASSPGREQPQH
TRBJ2-7 12 TRBV7-9 ASTAAGGSYEQY
TRBJ1-1 11 TRBV29-1 SASGFMNTEAF
TRBJ1-4 13 TRBV28 ASSLAGRGNEKLF
TRBJ2-7 13 TRBV7-6 ASSASGSRSYEQY
TRBJ2-1 15 TRBV3-1/TRBV3-2 ASSHPRLAGVHIEQF
TRBJ2-5 16 TRBV9 ASSVRDGLAGPSSTQY
TRBJ1-6 14 TRBV18 ASSPFGDTANSPLH
TRBJ2-1 14 TRBV5-1 ASSLAGRGSGNEQF
TRBJ1-5 13 TRBV2 ASSRDTISNQPQH
TRBJ1-2 13 TRBV5-6 ASSLFAGGGYGYT
TRBJ1-2 14 TRBV14 ASSQNQLVGRGHLH
TRBJ1-1 13 TRBV5-4 ASSLDRTGLGEAF
TRBJ2-5 11 TRBV7-3 ASSAGVGETQY
TRBJ2-7 14 TRBV19 ASSPSLPRTQYEQY
TRBJ1-3 16 TRBV4-2 ASSQDRRQGFSGNTIY
TRBJ2-5 12 TRBV28 ASSSPPGLLTQY
TRBJ1-3 13 TRBV5-1 ASSLTHNSGNTIY
TRBJ1-1 13 TRBV18 ASSPQGSAVTEAF
TRBJ1-2 14 TRBV5-4 ASSLNLQVGEVGYT
TRBJ2-2 12 TRBV24-1 ATSGTGGTGELF
TRBJ2-3 15 TRBV6-2/TRBV6-3 ASSYSISAGYTDTQY